Following are 16 T cell receptor beta chains from one sample sequenced in a study of blood T cell repertoires in COVID-19. Libraries were prepared by immunoSEQ multiplex PCR; TCRdb keeps only in-frame clonotypes and omits some of them. The table shows around 100,000 clones, with 87% occurring only once. The sample taken for sequencing was peripheral blood. These receptors were collected from a human donor in a cohort sampled during active COVID-19.

V usage is TRBV11-3 and J usage is TRBJ2-5; TRBD1 matches 7 bases. The germline V gene has CDR1 SGHNT and CDR2 YENEEA. The junction had 7 bases not matched to a gene; V was cut back by 5 bases and J by 1 base. CDR3 length equals 15 residues. CDR3 amino acids: CASSLTGTAQETQYF. The DNA for the CDR3 is TGTGCCAGCAGCCTTACCGGGACAGCCCAAGAGACCCAGTACTTC.

V gene TRBV2 combines with J gene TRBJ1-1; no definite D call. Trimming removed 6 bases from V and 2 bases from J, with 16 bases in between. Germline loops: CDR1 SNHLY, CDR2 FYNNEI. The CDR3 is 15 amino acids. The CDR3 loop reads CASSESLAVNTEAFF. For the CDR3, the DNA is TGTGCCAGCAGCGAATCCTTGGCGGTTAACACTGAAGCTTTCTTT.

The chain uses TRBV3-1 (or the pseudogene TRBV3-2) and TRBJ2-1; 14 bases align to TRBD2. Germline-derived CDR1 and CDR2 are LGHDT and YNNKEL (reference sequence). The CDR3 has 15 residues. V shed 4 bases and J 7 bases; nucleotides not matched to a gene: 3. This chain's CDR3 is CASSLRTSGRNEQFF. CDR3 in DNA: TGTGCCAGCAGCCTACGGACTAGCGGGAGGAATGAGCAGTTCTTC.

This clone was seen more than once but under ten times. The rearrangement joins TRBV7-3 to TRBJ2-3; TRBD2 is a possible D gene (6 bases). The CDR3 has 15 residues. V lost 5 bases, J lost 4 bases, and 16 bases lay in between. The V gene's germline CDR1 is SGHTA and CDR2 FQGTGA. CDR3 bases: TGTGCCAGCAGCCCAGCGGGCAGCAGGGCAGATACGCAGTATTTT. Its translation: CASSPAGSRADTQYF.

J is TRBJ1-4 and V is TRBV2; 8 nucleotides line up with TRBD1. Germline values: CDR1 SNHLY, CDR2 FYNNEI. Losses at the gene ends were 4 bases for V and 14 bases for J; bases not matched to a gene: 9. This CDR3 comprises 13 residues. The CDR3 region has the DNA TGTGCCAGCAGTGTGAATCAGGGGGCATGGCTGTTTTTT. Amino acids: CASSVNQGAWLFF. Full variable domain (rest looked up from reference TRBV2 and TRBJ1-4): EPEVTQTPSHQVTQMGQEVILRCVPISNHLYFYWYRQILGQKVEFLVSFYNNEISEKSEIFDDQFSVERPDGSNFTLKIRSTKLEDSAMYFCASSVNQGAWLFFGSGTQLSVL.

J is TRBJ2-7 and V is TRBV3-1 (or the pseudogene TRBV3-2); TRBD1 might be the D (5 bases). The CDR3 has 14 residues. The germline V and J ends were trimmed by 2 bases and 6 bases, with 14 bases remaining between them. The germline gives CDR1 LGHDT, CDR2 YNNKEL (reference sequence). The CDR3, as DNA: TGTGCCAGCAGCCAATCTGGCCATGGGGCCGAGCAGTACTTC. Its translation is CASSQSGHGAEQYF.

The chain joins TRBV6-4 to TRBJ2-7; TRBD1 is a possible D gene (6 bases). The germline CDR1 and CDR2 sequences are MRHNA and SNTAGT. This CDR3 is 13 amino acids long. V shed 0 bases and J shed 10 bases, with 13 bases lying between them. Here the CDR3 reads CASSDSWDTPQYF. The CDR3 DNA follows: TGTGCCAGCAGTGACTCGTGGGACACACCACAGTACTTC.

V gene TRBV2 combines with J gene TRBJ1-2; TRBD1 matches 7 bases. V dropped 1 base and J dropped 4; count of bases not matched to a gene: 3. The CDR3 sequence is 14 residues long. The V gene's germline CDR1 is SNHLY and CDR2 FYNNEI. CDR3 sequence reads: CASSEGSGGYGYTF. The CDR3 DNA follows: TGTGCCAGCAGTGAAGGTTCAGGGGGCTATGGCTACACCTTC.

The V gene is TRBV5-1, the J gene TRBJ2-5; 12 bases agree with TRBD1. The CDR3 loop spans 16 amino acids. The junction had 9 bases not matched to a gene; V was cut back by 4 bases and J by 5 bases. Germline values: CDR1 SGHRS, CDR2 YFSETQ. CDR3 DNA sequence: TGCGCCAGCAGCGCCACCGGGACAGGGGGCTCGGAGACCCAGTACTTC. This translates into CASSATGTGGSETQYF. Looking up the rest from reference TRBV5-1 and TRBJ2-5 gives the full variable domain: KAGVTQTPRYLIKTRGQQVTLSCSPISGHRSVSWYQQTPGQGLQFLFEYFSETQRNKGNFPGRFSGRQFSNSRSEMNVSTLELGDSALYLCASSATGTGGSETQYFGPGTRLLVL.

The J gene is TRBJ2-5, the V gene TRBV4-1, with 11 bases matching TRBD1. The J segment lost 4 bases and the V segment lost 1 base, leaving 8 bases of the junction unmatched. The CDR3 totals 17 residues. Germline V gene data show CDR1 as MGHRA and CDR2 as YSYEKL. CDR3 sequence reads: CASSQGVRDRGGETQYF. Written as DNA, the CDR3 is TGCGCCAGCAGCCAAGGGGTCAGGGACAGGGGGGGAGAGACCCAGTACTTC.

This clone was picked up a small number of times. The chain is built from TRBV28 and TRBJ2-7; 8 bases match TRBD1. CDR3 length: 15 residues. Germline V CDR1 and CDR2: MDHEN, SYDVKM. After removal of 5 bases from V and 3 bases from J, the junction contained 9 bases not matched to a gene. CDR3 protein: CASSQGALEFYEQYF. Here the CDR3 DNA reads TGTGCCAGCAGTCAGGGGGCCTTGGAGTTCTACGAGCAGTACTTC.

The rearrangement links TRBV6-4 to TRBJ2-1; TRBD2 aligns across 16 bases. CDR1 is MRHNA and CDR2 is SNTAGT in the germline V gene. With 8 bases clipped from V and 8 bases from J, the junction kept 12 bases outside the gene matches. The length of the CDR3 is 17 residues. The DNA for the CDR3 is TGTGCCAGCGGGCCCGGGACTAGCGGGGGGGCACGCGATGAGCAGTTCTTC. This gives the protein CASGPGTSGGARDEQFF.

This clone was detected only a few times. The chain links TRBV24-1 to TRBJ2-1, with 11 bases that match TRBD2. Losses at the gene ends were 4 bases for V and 5 bases for J; bases not matched to a gene: 6. The CDR3 runs to 16 residues. The germline CDR1 and CDR2 sequences are KGHDR and SFDVKD. CDR3 in amino acids: CATSDPTSGTHNEQFF. The CDR3 DNA reads TGTGCCACCAGTGACCCGACTAGCGGGACCCACAATGAGCAGTTCTTC.

This chain connects TRBV4-1 to TRBJ2-6; 7 nucleotides match TRBD1. Germline V CDR1 and CDR2: MGHRA, YSYEKL. V dropped 1 base and J dropped 0; count of bases not matched to a gene: 9. This CDR3 comprises 19 residues. CDR3 loop: CASSQGVKNRGSGANVLTF. The CDR3 DNA is TGCGCCAGCAGCCAAGGAGTCAAGAACAGGGGCTCTGGGGCCAACGTCCTGACTTTC.

The gene calls are TRBV18 and TRBJ1-4; 9 bases fit TRBD1. The germline V gene encodes CDR1 KGHSH and CDR2 LQKENI. V lost 5 bases and J lost 8; bases outside the gene matches: 9. The CDR3 spans 15 residues. In DNA form, the CDR3 reads TGTGCCAGCTCATTAAACAGGGGGCCCAGCGAAAAACTGTTTTTT. It yields the protein CASSLNRGPSEKLFF.

The chain has TRBV5-1 and TRBJ2-5; 8 bases map to TRBD1. CDR1 SGHRS and CDR2 YFSETQ come from the germline V gene. Trimming took 2 bases from V and 10 from J; bases not matched to a gene: 10. CDR3 length: 14 residues. The CDR3 here is CASSFTTGAEIQYF. The CDR3 nucleotides are TGCGCCAGCAGCTTCACGACAGGGGCCGAAATCCAGTACTTC.